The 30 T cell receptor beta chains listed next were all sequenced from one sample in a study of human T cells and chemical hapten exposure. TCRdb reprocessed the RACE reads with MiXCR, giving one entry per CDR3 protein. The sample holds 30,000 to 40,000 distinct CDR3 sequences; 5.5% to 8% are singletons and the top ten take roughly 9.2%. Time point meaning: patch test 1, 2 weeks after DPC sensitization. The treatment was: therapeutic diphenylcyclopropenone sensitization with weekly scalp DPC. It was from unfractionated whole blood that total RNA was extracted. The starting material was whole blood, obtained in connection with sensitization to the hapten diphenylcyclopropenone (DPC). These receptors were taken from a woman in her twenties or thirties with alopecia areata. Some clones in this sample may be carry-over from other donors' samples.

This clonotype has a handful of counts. CDR3: CASSLRPSRGGTTDTQYF. The CDR3 region has the DNA TGTGCCAGCAGCTTAAGGCCCAGCCGGGGGGGCACCACAGATACGCAGTATTTT. J is TRBJ2-3 and V is TRBV7-2; 8 bases are a match to TRBD2. The J segment lost 2 bases and the V segment lost 2 bases, leaving 12 bases of the junction unmatched. Per the germline V gene, CDR1 is SGHTA and CDR2 is FQGNSA. The CDR3 is 18 residues long.

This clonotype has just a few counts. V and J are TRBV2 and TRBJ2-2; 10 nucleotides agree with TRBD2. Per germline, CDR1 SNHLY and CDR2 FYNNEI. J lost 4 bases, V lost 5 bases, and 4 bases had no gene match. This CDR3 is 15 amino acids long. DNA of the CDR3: TGTGCCAGCAGTTTTACTAGCGGGGCCACCGGGGAGCTGTTTTTT. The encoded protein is CASSFTSGATGELFF.

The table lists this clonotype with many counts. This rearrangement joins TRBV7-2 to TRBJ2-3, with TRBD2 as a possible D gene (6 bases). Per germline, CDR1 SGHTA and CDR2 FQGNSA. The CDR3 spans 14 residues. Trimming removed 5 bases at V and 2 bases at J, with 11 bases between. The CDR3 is CASSQGLITDTQYF. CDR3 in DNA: TGTGCCAGCAGCCAGGGACTTATCACAGATACGCAGTATTTT. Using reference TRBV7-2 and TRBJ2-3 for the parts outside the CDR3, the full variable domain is GAGVSQSPSNKVTEKGKDVELRCDPISGHTALYWYRQSLGQGLEFLIYFQGNSAPDKSGLPSDRFSAERTGGSVSTLTIQRTQQEDSAVYLCASSQGLITDTQYFGPGTRLTVL.

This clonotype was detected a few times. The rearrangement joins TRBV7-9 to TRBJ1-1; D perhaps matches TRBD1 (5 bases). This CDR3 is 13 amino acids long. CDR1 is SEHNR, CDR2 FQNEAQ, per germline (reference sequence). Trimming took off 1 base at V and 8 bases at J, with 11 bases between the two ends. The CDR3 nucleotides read TGTGCCAGCAGCTTAGGGGGACCCACAGAAGCTTTCTTT. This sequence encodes CASSLGGPTEAFF.

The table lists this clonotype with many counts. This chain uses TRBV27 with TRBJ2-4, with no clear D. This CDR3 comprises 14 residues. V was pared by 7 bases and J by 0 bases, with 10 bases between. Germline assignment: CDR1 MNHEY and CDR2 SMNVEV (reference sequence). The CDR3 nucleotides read TGTGCCAGCACTCCTAATTTAGCCAAAAACATTCAGTACTTC. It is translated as CASTPNLAKNIQYF.

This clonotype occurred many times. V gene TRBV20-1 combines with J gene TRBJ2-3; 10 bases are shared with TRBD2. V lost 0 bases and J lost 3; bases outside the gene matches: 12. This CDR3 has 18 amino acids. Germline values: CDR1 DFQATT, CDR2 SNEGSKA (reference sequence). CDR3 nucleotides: TGCAGTGCTAGAGATCATCGGAGCGGGGGGGCGGGGACAGATACGCAGTATTTT. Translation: CSARDHRSGGAGTDTQYF.

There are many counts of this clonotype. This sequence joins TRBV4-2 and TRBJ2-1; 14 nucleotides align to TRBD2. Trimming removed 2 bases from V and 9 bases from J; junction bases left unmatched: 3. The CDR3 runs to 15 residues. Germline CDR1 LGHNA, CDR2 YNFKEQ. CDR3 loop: CASSQRLAGGREQFF. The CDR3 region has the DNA TGTGCCAGCAGCCAAAGACTAGCGGGGGGGCGTGAGCAGTTCTTC.

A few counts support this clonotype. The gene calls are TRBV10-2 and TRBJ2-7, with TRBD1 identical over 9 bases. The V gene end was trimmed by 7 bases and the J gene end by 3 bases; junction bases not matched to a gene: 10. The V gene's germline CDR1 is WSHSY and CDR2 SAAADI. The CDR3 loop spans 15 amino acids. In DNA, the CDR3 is TGCGCCAGCAAAACGGGACAGGGCAGGGTCTACGAGCAGTACTTC. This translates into CASKTGQGRVYEQYF.

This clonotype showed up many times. The CDR3 spells CASSSQGMTNTGELFF. The CDR3 region has the DNA TGTGCCAGCAGCTCACAGGGGATGACGAACACCGGGGAGCTGTTTTTT. The V gene is TRBV7-3, the J gene TRBJ2-2; 7 positions match TRBD1. Germline CDR1 SGHTA, CDR2 FQGTGA. Germline trimming cut 4 bases from V and 0 bases from J; bases unmatched to any gene: 5. The CDR3 runs to 16 residues.

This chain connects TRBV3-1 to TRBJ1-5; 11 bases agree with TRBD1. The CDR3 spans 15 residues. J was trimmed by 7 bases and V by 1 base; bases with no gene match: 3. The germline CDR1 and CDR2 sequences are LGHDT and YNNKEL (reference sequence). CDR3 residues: CASSQGTGGGQPQHF. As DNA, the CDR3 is TGTGCCAGCAGCCAAGGGACAGGGGGCGGCCAGCCCCAGCATTTT. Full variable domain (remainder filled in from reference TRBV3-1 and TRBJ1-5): DTAVSQTPKYLVTQMGNDKSIKCEQNLGHDTMYWYKQDSKKFLKIMFSYNNKELIINETVPNRFSPKSPDKAHLNLHINSLELGDSAVYFCASSQGTGGGQPQHFGDGTRLSIL.

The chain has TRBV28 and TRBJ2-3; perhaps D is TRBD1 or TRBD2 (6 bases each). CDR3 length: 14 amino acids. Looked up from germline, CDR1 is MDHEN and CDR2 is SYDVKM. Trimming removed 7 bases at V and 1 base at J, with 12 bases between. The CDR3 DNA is TGTGCCAGCAATAAGGGGGGCGGCACAGATACGCAGTATTTT. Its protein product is CASNKGGGTDTQYF.

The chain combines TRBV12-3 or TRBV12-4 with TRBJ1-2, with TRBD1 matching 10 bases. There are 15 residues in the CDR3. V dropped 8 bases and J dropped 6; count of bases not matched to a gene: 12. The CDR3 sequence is CASSRDRGRADGYTF. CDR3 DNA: TGTGCCAGCTCAAGGGACAGGGGAAGGGCGGATGGCTACACCTTC.

The DNA of the CDR3 is TGTGCCAGCAGTTTTGCGGGGGGAATAGACTACACCTTC. It yields the protein CASSFAGGIDYTF. This chain uses TRBV27 with TRBJ1-2, with D possibly being TRBD1 (5 bases). CDR1 and CDR2 from the germline V gene are MNHEY and SMNVEV (reference sequence). CDR3 length: 13 residues. V was clipped by 3 bases and J by 10 bases, with 15 bases between them.

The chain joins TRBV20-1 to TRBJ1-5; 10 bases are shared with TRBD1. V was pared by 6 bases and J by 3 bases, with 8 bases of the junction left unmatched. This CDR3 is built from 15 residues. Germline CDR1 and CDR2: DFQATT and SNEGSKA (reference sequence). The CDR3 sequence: CSAGRGTGVNQPQHF. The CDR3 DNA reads TGCAGTGCCGGAAGGGGGACAGGGGTCAATCAGCCCCAGCATTTT.

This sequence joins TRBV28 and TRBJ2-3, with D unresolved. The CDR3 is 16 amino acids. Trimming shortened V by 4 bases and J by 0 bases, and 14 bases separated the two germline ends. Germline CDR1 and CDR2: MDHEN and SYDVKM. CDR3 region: CASSSWGSASTDTQYF. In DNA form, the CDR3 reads TGTGCCAGCAGTTCCTGGGGATCCGCTAGCACAGATACGCAGTATTTT.

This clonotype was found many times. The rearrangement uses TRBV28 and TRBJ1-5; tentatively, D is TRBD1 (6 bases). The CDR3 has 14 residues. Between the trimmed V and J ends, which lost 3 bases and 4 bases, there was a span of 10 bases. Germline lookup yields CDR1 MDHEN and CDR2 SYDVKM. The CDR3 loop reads CASSLGARNQPQHF. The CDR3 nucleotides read TGTGCCAGCAGTTTGGGGGCGAGGAATCAGCCCCAGCATTTT.

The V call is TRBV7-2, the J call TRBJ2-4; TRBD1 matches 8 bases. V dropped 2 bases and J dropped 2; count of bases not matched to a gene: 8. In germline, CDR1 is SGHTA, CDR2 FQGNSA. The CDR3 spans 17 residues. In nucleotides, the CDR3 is TGTGCCAGCAGCTTACGGCCTCAGGGGGCGTCCAAAAACATTCAGTACTTC. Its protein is CASSLRPQGASKNIQYF.

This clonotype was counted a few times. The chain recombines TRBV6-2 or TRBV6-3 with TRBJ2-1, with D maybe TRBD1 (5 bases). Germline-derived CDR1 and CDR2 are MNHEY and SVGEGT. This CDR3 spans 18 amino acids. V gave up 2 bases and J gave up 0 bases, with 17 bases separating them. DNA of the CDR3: TGTGCCAGCAGTTACGTACTTGGCAGACAGAACTCCTACAATGAGCAGTTCTTC. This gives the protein CASSYVLGRQNSYNEQFF.

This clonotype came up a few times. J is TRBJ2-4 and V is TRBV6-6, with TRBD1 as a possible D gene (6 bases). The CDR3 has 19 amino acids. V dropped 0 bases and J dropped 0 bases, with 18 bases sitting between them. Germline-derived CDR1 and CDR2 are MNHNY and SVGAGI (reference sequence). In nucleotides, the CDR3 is TGTGCCAGCAGTTACTCCCCTCTGGACAGTCAGCTAGCCAAAAACATTCAGTACTTC. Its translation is CASSYSPLDSQLAKNIQYF.

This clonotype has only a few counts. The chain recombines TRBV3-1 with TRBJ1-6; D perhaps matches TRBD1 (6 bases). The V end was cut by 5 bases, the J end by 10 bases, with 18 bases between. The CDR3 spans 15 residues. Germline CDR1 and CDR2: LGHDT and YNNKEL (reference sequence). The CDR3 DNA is TGTGCCAGCAGCAAGTCGGACAGCTTGGACTCACCCCTCCACTTT. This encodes CASSKSDSLDSPLHF.

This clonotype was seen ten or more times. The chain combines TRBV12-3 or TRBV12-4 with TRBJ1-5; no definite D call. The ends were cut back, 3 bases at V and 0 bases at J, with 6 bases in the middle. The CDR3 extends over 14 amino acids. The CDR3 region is CASSLLYSNQPQHF. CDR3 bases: TGTGCCAGCAGTTTGCTGTATAGCAATCAGCCCCAGCATTTT.

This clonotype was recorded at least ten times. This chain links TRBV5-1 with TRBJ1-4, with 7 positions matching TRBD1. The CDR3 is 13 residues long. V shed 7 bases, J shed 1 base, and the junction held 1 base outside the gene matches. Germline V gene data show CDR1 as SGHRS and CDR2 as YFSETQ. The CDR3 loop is CASHRGTNEKLFF. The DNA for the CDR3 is TGCGCCAGCCACAGGGGAACTAATGAAAAACTGTTTTTT. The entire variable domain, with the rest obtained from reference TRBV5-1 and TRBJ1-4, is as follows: KAGVTQTPRYLIKTRGQQVTLSCSPISGHRSVSWYQQTPGQGLQFLFEYFSETQRNKGNFPGRFSGRQFSNSRSEMNVSTLELGDSALYLCASHRGTNEKLFFGSGTQLSVL.

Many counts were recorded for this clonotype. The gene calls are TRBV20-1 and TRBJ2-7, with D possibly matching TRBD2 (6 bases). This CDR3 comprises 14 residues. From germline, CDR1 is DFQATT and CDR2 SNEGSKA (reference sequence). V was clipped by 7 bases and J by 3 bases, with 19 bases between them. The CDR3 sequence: CSGSGLINFYEQYF. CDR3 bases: TGCAGTGGGTCGGGACTGATAAACTTCTACGAGCAGTACTTC.

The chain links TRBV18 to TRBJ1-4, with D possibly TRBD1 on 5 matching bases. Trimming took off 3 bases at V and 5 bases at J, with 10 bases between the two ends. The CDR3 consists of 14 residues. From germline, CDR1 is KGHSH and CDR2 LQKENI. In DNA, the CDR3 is TGTGCCAGCTCACCGGGGGAGGCCAATGAAAAACTGTTTTTT. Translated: CASSPGEANEKLFF.

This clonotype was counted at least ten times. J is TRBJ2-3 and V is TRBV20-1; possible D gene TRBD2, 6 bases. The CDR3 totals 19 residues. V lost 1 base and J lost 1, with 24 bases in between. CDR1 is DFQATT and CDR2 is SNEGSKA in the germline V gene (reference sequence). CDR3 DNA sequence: TGCAGTGCTAGAGGTCGCGGGGAGGTTGGGTGGTATGGCACAGATACGCAGTATTTT. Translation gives CSARGRGEVGWYGTDTQYF.

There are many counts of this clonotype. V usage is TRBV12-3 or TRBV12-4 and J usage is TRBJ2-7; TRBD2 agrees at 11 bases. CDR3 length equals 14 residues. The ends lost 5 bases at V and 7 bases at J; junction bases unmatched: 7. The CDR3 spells CASSLSGGVGEQYF. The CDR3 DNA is TGTGCCAGCAGTCTTAGCGGGGGGGTCGGTGAGCAGTACTTC.

CDR3 DNA sequence: TGTGCCAGCTCACCAGTGGGGTCTAACTATGGCTACACCTTC. Its translation is CASSPVGSNYGYTF. The chain joins TRBV18 to TRBJ1-2; D is undetermined. This CDR3 contains 14 residues. CDR1 and CDR2 (germline): KGHSH, LQKENI. The V end was cut by 2 bases, the J end by 0 bases, with 7 bases between.

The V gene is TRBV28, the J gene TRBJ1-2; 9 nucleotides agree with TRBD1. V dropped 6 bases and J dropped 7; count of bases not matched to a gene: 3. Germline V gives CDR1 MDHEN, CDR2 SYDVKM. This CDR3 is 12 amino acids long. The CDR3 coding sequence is TGTGCCAGCAGCCGGGACAGGGCTGGCTACACCTTC. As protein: CASSRDRAGYTF.

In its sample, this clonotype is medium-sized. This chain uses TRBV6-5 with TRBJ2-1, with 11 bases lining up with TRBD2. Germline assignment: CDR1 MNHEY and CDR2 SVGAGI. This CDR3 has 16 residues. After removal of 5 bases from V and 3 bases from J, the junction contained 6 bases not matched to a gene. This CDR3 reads CASSNRLAGNYNEQFF. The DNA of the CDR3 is TGTGCCAGCAGTAATCGACTAGCGGGGAACTACAATGAGCAGTTCTTC.

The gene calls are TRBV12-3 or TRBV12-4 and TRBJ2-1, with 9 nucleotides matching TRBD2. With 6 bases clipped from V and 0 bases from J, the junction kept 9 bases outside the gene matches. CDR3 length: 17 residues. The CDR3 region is CASSPRAGGSSYNEQFF. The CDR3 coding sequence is TGTGCCAGCAGCCCCCGGGCGGGGGGGAGCTCCTACAATGAGCAGTTCTTC.